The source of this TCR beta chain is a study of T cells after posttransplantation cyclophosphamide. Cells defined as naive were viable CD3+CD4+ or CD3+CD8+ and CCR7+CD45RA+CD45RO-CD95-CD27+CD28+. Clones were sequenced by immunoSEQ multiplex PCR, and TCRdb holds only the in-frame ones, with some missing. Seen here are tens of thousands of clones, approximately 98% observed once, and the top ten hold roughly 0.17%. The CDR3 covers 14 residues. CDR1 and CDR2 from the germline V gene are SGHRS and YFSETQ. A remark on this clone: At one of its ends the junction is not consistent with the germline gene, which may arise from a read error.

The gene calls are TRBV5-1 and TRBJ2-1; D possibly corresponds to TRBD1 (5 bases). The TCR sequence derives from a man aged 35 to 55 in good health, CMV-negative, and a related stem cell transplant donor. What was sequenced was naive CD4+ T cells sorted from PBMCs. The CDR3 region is CASSRQRLYNKQFF. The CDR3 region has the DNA TGCGCCAGCAGCCGACAGAGGCTTTACAATAAGCAGTTCTTC.